This TCR beta chain appears in the sequencing data of a study of T-cell memory formation after mild COVID-19. As for the study in general: The TCR clusters were mostly specific to one donor.

MiXCR, run by TCRdb on the 5' RACE reads, gives a single entry per CDR3 protein. The sample consists of about 340,000 distinct CDR3 sequences, approximately 13% of them appearing once. V dropped 9 bases and J dropped 2 bases, with 11 bases sitting between them. CDR1 is SEHNR and CDR2 is FQNEAQ in the germline V gene (reference sequence). This CDR3 contains 13 residues. The specimen sequenced was PBMCs or a T cell subset sorted from them (not recorded which). This sequence joins TRBV7-9 and TRBJ1-5, with D maybe TRBD1 (5 bases). The receptor was derived from a man aged 18 to 30 who had mild COVID-19 (a few samples of this study predate the infection). Cell type and time point are not known. The DNA of the CDR3 is TGTGCCAGTTGGGACGGTGGCAATCAGCCCCAGCATTTT. Translation gives CASWDGGNQPQHF.